Below are 25 T cell receptor beta chains sequenced from a single sample in a study of cytomegalovirus exposure and HLA in healthy donors. The PCR ran on 60 Vbeta and 13 Jbeta primers. Sequencing was performed with immunoSEQ multiplex PCR; in TCRdb, only in-frame clones are kept and a portion is missing. The sample contains more than 65,000 clones, roughly two thirds of which appear only once. The sequenced sample was PBMCs. These receptors came from a woman between 50 and 59 years old in good health and CMV-seropositive.

J is TRBJ1-2 and V is TRBV5-6, with D tentatively TRBD1 (6 bases). This CDR3 region has 14 residues. The ends were cut back, 6 bases at V and 4 bases at J, with 16 bases in the middle. Germline loops: CDR1 SGHDT, CDR2 YYEEEE. CDR3 in DNA: TGTGCCAGCAATCCAGGGGCATCCATCTATGGCTACACCTTC. Its protein product is CASNPGASIYGYTF.

On this clone itself: A read error may produce the germline difference seen at one junction end. Other DNA variants within this sample encode the same CDR3. This chain uses TRBV28 with TRBJ1-5, with D possibly TRBD1 on 6 matching bases. Germline CDR1 reads MDHEN; CDR2 reads SYDVKM. This CDR3 is 16 amino acids long. CDR3 nucleotides: TGTGCCAGCAAAAGTTACCAACAGGGATCCAATCAGCCTCAGCATTTT. This encodes CASKSYQQGSNQPQHF.

The chain has TRBV2 and TRBJ2-2; D might be TRBD2 (6 bases). V was trimmed by 6 bases and J by 1 base, leaving 12 bases between them. The CDR3 sequence is 15 residues long. Germline V gives CDR1 SNHLY, CDR2 FYNNEI. CDR3 DNA: TGTGCCAGCAGGAAGGAGGGTTGGAACACCGGGGAGCTGTTTTTT. It codes for CASRKEGWNTGELFF.

This chain links TRBV9 with TRBJ2-3; possible D gene TRBD2, 6 bases. CDR1 SGDLS and CDR2 YYNGEE come from the germline V gene. With 0 bases removed from V and 6 bases from J, the gap between germline ends came to 11 bases. CDR3 length: 14 residues. This CDR3 is CASSVVGRLDTQYF. CDR3 bases: TGTGCCAGCAGCGTAGTGGGGAGGCTCGATACGCAGTATTTT.

CDR3 residues: CASSLVRLSGLAVYNEQFF. Written as DNA, the CDR3 is TGTGCCAGCAGCTTAGTACGGTTATCCGGACTAGCGGTTTACAATGAGCAGTTCTTC. J is TRBJ2-1 and V is TRBV11-2, with 10 bases that match TRBD2. Germline values: CDR1 SGHAT, CDR2 FQNNGV. The trim removed 1 base at V and 4 bases at J, leaving 13 bases unmatched. The CDR3 runs to 19 residues.

There are a few counts of this clone. The chain employs TRBV10-3 and TRBJ1-2; D gene uncertain. Germline V CDR1 and CDR2: ENHRY, SYGVKD. V shed 8 bases and J shed 2 bases, with 12 bases lying between them. This CDR3 is built from 13 residues. The CDR3 DNA follows: TGTGCCATCCCCCGGACGGGAAACTATGGCTACACCTTC. Its translation: CAIPRTGNYGYTF.

This clone was seen a single time. V gene TRBV9 combines with J gene TRBJ1-1; D remains ambiguous. The CDR3 sequence is 14 residues long. Germline V gene sequence: CDR1 SGDLS, CDR2 YYNGEE. V was pared by 0 bases and J by 5 bases, with 11 bases between. CDR3 DNA sequence: TGTGCCAGCAGCGTAGCTCGGGGTGGGACTGAAGCTTTCTTT. Protein product: CASSVARGGTEAFF.

The chain links TRBV6-6 to TRBJ1-3; unclear D gene. The V end lost 6 bases, the J end lost 0 bases, and 9 bases lay between the germline ends. CDR3 length equals 14 residues. CDR1 is MNHNY and CDR2 is SVGAGI in the germline V gene (reference sequence). The DNA of the CDR3 is TGTGCCAGCAGCCCCGAGGGCTCTGGAAACACCATATATTTT. Encoded protein: CASSPEGSGNTIYF.

V and J are TRBV5-6 and TRBJ2-3; 7 bases align to TRBD2. Germline CDR1 and CDR2: SGHDT and YYEEEE. The CDR3 length is 14 residues. V trimming: 5 bases; J trimming: 1 base; junction bases outside the gene matches: 4. CDR3 residues: CASSTGGRTDTQYF. The CDR3 DNA reads as TGTGCCAGCAGTACGGGGGGACGCACAGATACGCAGTATTTT.

This clone was counted between two and nine times. The V gene is TRBV11-2, the J gene TRBJ2-1, with unresolved D. This CDR3 contains 13 residues. CDR1 is SGHAT and CDR2 is FQNNGV in the germline V gene. With 1 base removed from V and 4 bases from J, the gap between germline ends came to 5 bases. CDR3 bases: TGTGCCAGCAGCTTAGGGAGTTACAATGAGCAGTTCTTC. Protein product: CASSLGSYNEQFF.

V gene TRBV11-2 combines with J gene TRBJ1-6; no clear D. V was trimmed by 1 base and J by 10 bases, leaving 5 bases between them. The CDR3 has 12 amino acids. Germline V CDR1 and CDR2: SGHAT, FQNNGV. The CDR3 nucleotides are TGTGCCAGCAGCTTAGGGGAGTCACCCCTCCACTTT. Residues: CASSLGESPLHF.

This chain connects TRBV28 to TRBJ1-5; possible D gene TRBD1, 6 bases. Trimming removed 8 bases at V and 4 bases at J, with 12 bases between. From germline, CDR1 is MDHEN and CDR2 SYDVKM. This CDR3 region has 13 residues. The CDR3 nucleotides are TGTGCCAGCTCAGGGGCGGGTAATCAGCCCCAGCATTTT. The encoded protein is CASSGAGNQPQHF.

Only one count was recorded for this clone. V and J are TRBV15 and TRBJ2-3; 9 positions match TRBD2. The CDR3 is made up of 17 amino acids. Germline CDR1 and CDR2: LNHNV and YYDKDF (reference sequence). V was clipped by 3 bases and J by 2 bases; unmatched bases: 9. In DNA form, the CDR3 reads TGTGCCACCAGCAGTAGCAGTCTAGCGGGGATCACAGATACGCAGTATTTT. Its protein product is CATSSSSLAGITDTQYF. The entire variable domain, with the rest obtained from reference TRBV15 and TRBJ2-3, is as follows: DAMVIQNPRYQVTQFGKPVTLSCSQTLNHNVMYWYQQKSSQAPKLLFHYYDKDFNNEADTPDNFQSRRPNTSFCFLDIRSPGLGDTAMYLCATSSSSLAGITDTQYFGPGTRLTVL.

V usage is TRBV5-6 and J usage is TRBJ2-5; TRBD1 is a possible D gene (6 bases). With the DNA end fitting TRBJ2-7 better, the J assignment may be wrong. Germline loops: CDR1 SGHDT, CDR2 YYEEEE. The CDR3 spans 16 residues. CDR3 DNA sequence: TGTGCCAGCAGCCCGACCCCAAGCCGGGACATCTACGAGCAGTACTTC. Residues: CASSPTPSRDIYEQYF.

The V gene is TRBV9, the J gene TRBJ1-2; D remains ambiguous. The germline V gene encodes CDR1 SGDLS and CDR2 YYNGEE. This CDR3 spans 12 amino acids. V was cut by 7 bases and J by 6 bases, with 13 bases left in between. The CDR3: CASDGGQDGYTF. The CDR3 region has the DNA TGTGCCAGCGATGGAGGTCAGGATGGCTACACCTTC.

This clone turned up a few times. This chain links TRBV7-9 with TRBJ1-6; 7 positions agree with TRBD1. Germline V gives CDR1 SEHNR, CDR2 FQNEAQ (reference sequence). V was clipped by 4 bases and J by 4 bases; unmatched bases: 7. The length of the CDR3 is 16 residues. The CDR3 DNA reads as TGTGCCAGCAGCTCATCGCGACAGGGTTATAATTCACCCCTCCACTTT. Translated: CASSSSRQGYNSPLHF.

The chain has TRBV9 and TRBJ2-3; D might be TRBD2 (5 bases). V was trimmed by 3 bases and J by 3 bases, leaving 14 bases between them. This CDR3 is built from 15 residues. From germline, CDR1 is SGDLS and CDR2 YYNGEE. CDR3 in amino acids: CASSGRASQTDTQYF. The DNA for the CDR3 is TGTGCCAGCAGCGGGCGGGCCAGCCAAACAGATACGCAGTATTTT.

The chain couples TRBV27 to TRBJ2-7; D possibly corresponds to TRBD2 (5 bases). This CDR3 is built from 12 residues. CDR1 MNHEY and CDR2 SMNVEV come from the germline V gene (reference sequence). V was clipped by 8 bases and J by 7 bases, with 15 bases between them. DNA for the CDR3: TGTGCCAGCTCGGCAGAGGGTCTGGAGCAGTACTTC. It is translated as CASSAEGLEQYF.

The rearrangement links TRBV15 to TRBJ2-5, with unresolved D. The CDR3 consists of 14 residues. Germline CDR1 and CDR2: LNHNV and YYDKDF (reference sequence). Trimming cost V 1 base and J 8 bases, with 14 bases left between them. The CDR3 is CATSRGLNPRTQYF. CDR3 in DNA: TGTGCCACCAGCAGAGGATTAAACCCGCGAACCCAGTACTTC.

The V call is TRBV7-9, the J call TRBJ2-7; D possibly corresponds to TRBD1 (5 bases). Trimming removed 2 bases at V and 6 bases at J, with 11 bases between. Germline lookup yields CDR1 SEHNR and CDR2 FQNEAQ (reference sequence). The CDR3 is 13 residues long. CDR3 in DNA: TGTGCCAGCAGCTTAACGTCAGGGATCGAGCAGTACGTC. Amino acids: CASSLTSGIEQYV.

This clone was seen a few times. The chain uses TRBV6-5 and TRBJ2-2, with D hard to call. Trimming cost V 3 bases and J 3 bases, with 8 bases left between them. This CDR3 comprises 14 residues. Looked up from germline, CDR1 is MNHEY and CDR2 is SVGAGI. The CDR3 DNA is TGTGCCAGCAGTTATCACAGATACACCGGGGAGCTGTTTTTT. Protein: CASSYHRYTGELFF.

The J gene is TRBJ2-6, the V gene TRBV5-4, with a weak D call TRBD1 (5 bases). CDR1 and CDR2 from the germline V gene are SGHNT and YYREEE (reference sequence). Trimming shortened V by 2 bases and J by 3 bases, and 12 bases separated the two germline ends. The CDR3 is 16 residues long. CDR3 residues: CASSFGRAYGANVLTF. The CDR3 region has the DNA TGTGCCAGCAGCTTCGGCAGGGCCTATGGGGCCAACGTCCTGACTTTC.

The gene calls are TRBV5-4 and TRBJ2-3; 8 bases are shared with TRBD2. The CDR3 is 15 residues long. From germline, CDR1 is SGHNT and CDR2 YYREEE (reference sequence). V gave up 4 bases and J gave up 5 bases; unmatched junction bases: 9. The CDR3 nucleotides read TGTGCCAGCAGCCCCCCGGACCGGGGGGGAGATACGCAGTATTTT. This codes for CASSPPDRGGDTQYF.

The chain is built from TRBV27 and TRBJ2-7, with 7 bases identical to TRBD2. J lost 3 bases, V lost 0 bases, and 11 bases had no gene match. Germline V gives CDR1 MNHEY, CDR2 SMNVEV (reference sequence). The CDR3 length is 17 residues. CDR3 region: CASSLSIRASGIYEQYV. The CDR3 DNA is TGTGCCAGCAGTTTATCGATAAGGGCTAGCGGTATCTACGAGCAGTACGTC.

In its sample, this clone was seen a few times. This chain joins TRBV6-6 and TRBJ1-4; 7 nucleotides line up with TRBD1. Trimming cost V 4 bases and J 8 bases; bases outside gene matches: 7. This CDR3 has 14 residues. CDR1 is MNHNY and CDR2 is SVGAGI in the germline V gene (reference sequence). The CDR3 DNA reads as TGTGCCAGCAGTTTGTGGGACAGAAGGGAAAAACTGTTTTTT. This translates into CASSLWDRREKLFF.